Each of the 12 T cell receptor beta chains below was sequenced from the same sample in a study of blood T cell repertoires in COVID-19. The data were produced by immunoSEQ multiplex PCR, yet TCRdb's version contains in-frame clones alone and is incomplete. The sample contains around 20,000 clones, 87% of which appear only once. The sequenced sample was peripheral blood. The receptors come from a human donor in a cohort sampled during active COVID-19. The donor label of this sample is uncertain.

J is TRBJ1-1 and V is TRBV20-1; possibly TRBD1 for D (5 bases). The V gene lost 7 bases and the J gene lost 4 bases, with 10 bases spanning the gap. CDR3 length: 11 residues. CDR1 is DFQATT and CDR2 is SNEGSKA in the germline V gene (reference sequence). This CDR3 reads CSGYRLTEAFF. The CDR3 DNA reads as TGCAGTGGATACAGGCTCACTGAAGCTTTCTTT.

V is TRBV3-1 (or the pseudogene TRBV3-2) and J is TRBJ2-7; 9 bases agree with TRBD2. Germline V gene sequence: CDR1 LGHDT, CDR2 YNNKEL (reference sequence). CDR3 length: 14 residues. V lost 4 bases to trimming and J lost 5 bases; unmatched junction nucleotides: 6. CDR3: CASSRDSGRNEQYF. The CDR3 DNA sequence: TGTGCCAGCAGCCGGGATAGCGGGAGAAACGAGCAGTACTTC.

This clone counts as medium-sized. Germline is not matched at one junction end, which may reflect a read error. V and J are TRBV4-2 and TRBJ2-7; no firm D call. The CDR3 sequence is 12 residues long. Germline lookup yields CDR1 LGHNA and CDR2 YNFKEQ. The CDR3 spells CASSQDGQLLNF. CDR3 in DNA: TGTGCCAGCAGCCAAGATGGGCAGCTTCTGAACTTC.

The chain combines TRBV5-4 with TRBJ2-1, with a tentative D call TRBD2 (5 bases). The CDR3 is 15 amino acids. Trimming removed 4 bases from V and 4 bases from J, with 15 bases in between. CDR1 SGHNT and CDR2 YYREEE come from the germline V gene (reference sequence). The CDR3 protein is CASSRSESGYNEQFF. In nucleotides, the CDR3 is TGTGCCAGCAGCCGTTCTGAAAGCGGTTACAATGAGCAGTTCTTC. The full variable domain, in which reference TRBV5-4 and TRBJ2-1 provide the parts outside the CDR3, is ETGVTQSPTHLIKTRGQQVTLRCSSQSGHNTVSWYQQALGQGPQFIFQYYREEENGRGNFPPRFSGLQFPNYSSELNVNALELDDSALYLCASSRSESGYNEQFFGPGTRLTVL.

The chain has TRBV30 and TRBJ2-1; 10 nucleotides align to TRBD1. This CDR3 has 14 amino acids. With 3 bases clipped from V and 2 bases from J, the junction kept 1 base outside the gene matches. The germline CDR1 and CDR2 sequences are GTSNPN and SVGIG (reference sequence). CDR3 protein: CAWRTGGTYNEQFF. The CDR3 DNA follows: TGTGCCTGGAGGACAGGGGGCACCTACAATGAGCAGTTCTTC.

This rearrangement joins TRBV6-5 to TRBJ2-7; 9 positions agree with TRBD1. V was pared by 6 bases and J by 7 bases, with 10 bases of the junction left unmatched. The germline V gene encodes CDR1 MNHEY and CDR2 SVGAGI. The CDR3 is 14 residues long. DNA of the CDR3: TGTGCCAGCAGGCCCGGGACAGGGCTACAGGAGCAGTACTTC. Its protein is CASRPGTGLQEQYF.

The V and J genes are TRBV4-1 and TRBJ1-2; D remains ambiguous. Germline lookup yields CDR1 MGHRA and CDR2 YSYEKL. V lost 5 bases and J lost 3, with 19 bases in between. CDR3 length: 16 amino acids. CDR3 protein: CASSASEGSSYYGYTF. Written as DNA, the CDR3 is TGCGCCAGCAGCGCTAGTGAGGGCTCCTCGTACTATGGCTACACCTTC.

The V gene is TRBV19, the J gene TRBJ2-2; 7 bases map to TRBD1. In germline, CDR1 is LNHDA, CDR2 SQIVND (reference sequence). The CDR3 extends over 15 amino acids. V shed 10 bases and J 0 bases; nucleotides not matched to a gene: 8. Here the CDR3 reads CATDPGTANTGELFF. CDR3 DNA sequence: TGTGCCACCGACCCCGGGACAGCGAACACCGGGGAGCTGTTTTTT.

This clone was observed once. The chain employs TRBV11-2 and TRBJ2-7; TRBD1 matches 12 bases. After removal of 3 bases from V and 2 bases from J, the junction contained 11 bases not matched to a gene. Germline V gives CDR1 SGHAT, CDR2 FQNNGV. The CDR3 covers 18 residues. CDR3 sequence reads: CASSLGGGQGARAYEQYF. The CDR3 DNA is TGTGCCAGCAGCTTGGGAGGGGGACAGGGGGCGCGCGCCTACGAGCAGTACTTC.

The chain carries TRBV29-1 and TRBJ2-7; TRBD2 matches 8 bases. The V gene end was trimmed by 4 bases and the J gene end by 7 bases; junction bases not matched to a gene: 3. The CDR3 length is 11 residues. CDR1 is SQVTM and CDR2 is ANQGSEA in the germline V gene. Written as DNA, the CDR3 is TGCAGCGTTGGGACTAGCATTGAGCAGTACTTC. Protein product: CSVGTSIEQYF.

This chain uses TRBV27 with TRBJ2-1; D unclear. This CDR3 comprises 15 residues. Looked up from germline, CDR1 is MNHEY and CDR2 is SMNVEV (reference sequence). V was clipped by 2 bases and J by 1 base, with 9 bases between them. In DNA form, the CDR3 reads TGTGCCAGCAGTTTAATGGGCAGATCCTACAATGAGCAGTTCTTC. Protein product: CASSLMGRSYNEQFF.

This clone was picked up a small number of times. The CDR3 DNA sequence: TGTGCCAGCAGCCACACAGGGAGGGTGCAGTACTTC. This codes for CASSHTGRVQYF. V usage is TRBV21-1 and J usage is TRBJ2-7; the table calls TRBD2, which could not be checked here. TRBV21-1 represents a pseudogene. The length of the CDR3 is 12 residues.